These T cell receptor beta chains were read from a single sample in a study of cytomegalovirus exposure and HLA in healthy donors. Measured with immunoSEQ multiplex PCR; TCRdb has only the in-frame clones, and not every one. The sample yields around 150,000 clones, roughly 9% seen once. Sample: PBMCs. All receptors derive from a middle-aged woman in good health and CMV-seropositive. Each CDR3 is given with its conserved first and last residue. D genes are given only for firm matches. Not every row has a clone size; where given, it reads once, few, many or a size class.

clone_size	j_call	v_call	d_call	cdr3_nt	cdr3_aa
few	TRBJ1-1	TRBV7-7	-	TGTGCCAGCAGCTTGGAGCGCGGGACTGAAGCTTTCTTT	CASSLERGTEAFF
few	TRBJ2-1	TRBV5-6	-	TGTGCCAGCAGCTTGGGGGGAATGAAAGGGGTCTGGAGTGAGCAGTTCTTC	CASSLGGMKGVWSEQFF
-	TRBJ2-5	TRBV5-4	TRBD1	TGTGCCAGCAGCTCGAAACAGGGGCAAGAGACCCAGTACTTC	CASSSKQGQETQYF
-	TRBJ2-3	TRBV2	TRBD2	TGTGCCAGCAGTGAACGGGGGGGGACCACAGATACGCAGTATTTT	CASSERGGTTDTQYF
-	TRBJ2-7	TRBV5-1	-	TGCGCCAGCAGCTTGGCCCCAGGTGGGTACGAGCAGTACTTC	CASSLAPGGYEQYF
few	TRBJ1-2	TRBV5-6	TRBD1	TGTGCCAGCAGCATAGGGACAGGGGGCTACTATGGCTACACCTTC	CASSIGTGGYYGYTF
-	TRBJ1-2	TRBV29-1	-	TGCAGCGTTGAAGGGATGGAGGGAAGGGGCTACACCTTC	CSVEGMEGRGYTF
-	TRBJ2-7	TRBV5-1	-	TGCGCCAGCAGCTTCGGGGGTCCACCTGCCTACGAGCAGTACTTC	CASSFGGPPAYEQYF
-	TRBJ2-6	TRBV19	-	TGTGCCAGTAGTATACATACTATCTCTGGGGCCAACGTCCTGACTTTC	CASSIHTISGANVLTF
few	TRBJ1-2	TRBV12-5	-	TGTGCTAGTGGTTACGGACAAGGTGGCTACACCTTC	CASGYGQGGYTF
-	TRBJ1-1	TRBV5-1	-	TGCGCCAGCAGCTTGGAGGGAGCCTACACTGAAGCTTTCTTT	CASSLEGAYTEAFF
few	TRBJ1-4	TRBV18	TRBD1	TGTGCCAGCTCACCACCGACAGGGAGAAGGGAAAAACTGTTTTTT	CASSPPTGRREKLFF
-	TRBJ1-1	TRBV12-5	-	TGTGCTAGTGGTCCTTCGGGAGGGGTTAACACTGAAGCTTTCTTT	CASGPSGGVNTEAFF
few	TRBJ2-7	TRBV7-7	TRBD2	TGTGCCAGCAGCTTATCAGCGGGGGCCCACTACGAGCAGTACTTC	CASSLSAGAHYEQYF
few	TRBJ2-3	TRBV2	TRBD1	TGTGCCAGCATGGGGACAGTCACAGATACGCAGTATTTT	CASMGTVTDTQYF
few	TRBJ1-2	TRBV5-6	-	TGTGCCAGCAGCGTGGACAGCTATGGCTACACCTTC	CASSVDSYGYTF